The 3 T cell receptor beta chains given below trace back to one sample, sequenced in a study of metastatic and nonmetastatic thyroid tumors. Patients were all untreated before their thyroid surgery. TCRdb reprocessed the PCR reads using MiXCR. The sample has roughly 55,000 clones, about 17% seen once. Sequenced material: blood. The receptor source for this set is a male donor with papillary thyroid cancer or a benign thyroid nodule (not recorded which). Some clones in this sample may be carry-over from other donors' samples.

As for this clone: A much more abundant neighbour one base away suggests this may be a read error. The chain has TRBV14 and TRBJ2-3; D gene uncertain. V was shortened by 4 bases and J by 3 bases, with 17 bases between the two germline ends. The CDR3 consists of 16 residues. Germline CDR1 and CDR2: SGHDN and FVKESK. Written as DNA, the CDR3 is TGTGCCAGCAGCCGTCCACGAACGGTGGGTACAGATACGCAGTATTTT. Translated, it gives CASSRPRTVGTDTQYF.

With respect to this clone: This may stem from a read error, because a much larger clone lies one nucleotide away. V is TRBV7-8 and J is TRBJ1-6, with 8 bases fitting TRBD1. The V and J ends lost 2 bases and 10 bases, in that order; junction bases with no gene match: 7. The CDR3 consists of 15 residues. From germline, CDR1 is SGHVS and CDR2 FQNEAQ. DNA of the CDR3: TGTGCCAGCAGCTTATGGTACAGGGGGGCATCACCCCTCCACTTT. Amino acid sequence: CASSLWYRGASPLHF.

In this sample, this clone turned up many times. The V gene is TRBV10-3, the J gene TRBJ1-2; D is unresolved. Germline V gene sequence: CDR1 ENHRY, CDR2 SYGVKD. V lost 2 bases to trimming and J lost 7 bases, with 8 bases between them. The CDR3 loop spans 12 amino acids. In DNA form, the CDR3 reads TGTGCCATCAGTGAGGAGCCGCGTGGCTACACCTTC. Translation gives CAISEEPRGYTF.